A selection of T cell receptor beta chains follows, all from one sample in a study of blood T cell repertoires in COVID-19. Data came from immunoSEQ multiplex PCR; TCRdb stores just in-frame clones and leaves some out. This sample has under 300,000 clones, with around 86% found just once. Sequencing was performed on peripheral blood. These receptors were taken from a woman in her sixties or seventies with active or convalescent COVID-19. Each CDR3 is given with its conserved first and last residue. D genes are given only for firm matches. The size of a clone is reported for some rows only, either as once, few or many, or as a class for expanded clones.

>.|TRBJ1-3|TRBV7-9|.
CASSFGTPRSGNTIYF
TGTGCCAGCAGCTTTGGGACACCACGCTCTGGAAACACCATATATTTT
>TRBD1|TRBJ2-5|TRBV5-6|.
CASSPRTGAWETQYF
TGTGCCAGCAGCCCCCGGACAGGAGCCTGGGAGACCCAGTACTTC
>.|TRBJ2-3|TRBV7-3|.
CASSLMGLASDTQYF
TGTGCCAGCAGCTTAATGGGGCTAGCGTCAGATACGCAGTATTTT
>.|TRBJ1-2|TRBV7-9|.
CASSLIQGSGYTF
TGTGCCAGCAGCTTAATCCAGGGTAGTGGCTACACCTTC
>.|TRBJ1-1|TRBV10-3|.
CAISESSTDTEAFF
TGTGCCATCAGTGAGTCGAGCACAGATACAGAAGCTTTCTTT
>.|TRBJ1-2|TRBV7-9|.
CASSLGQGYTF
TGTGCCAGCAGCTTAGGTCAGGGCTACACCTTC
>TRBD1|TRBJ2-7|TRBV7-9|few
CASSPPGQGAEQYF
TGTGCCAGCAGCCCCCCGGGACAGGGGGCTGAGCAGTACTTC
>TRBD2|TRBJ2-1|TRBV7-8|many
CASTPFGGGFYSYNEQFF
TGTGCCAGCACCCCCTTTGGCGGGGGATTCTACTCCTACAATGAGCAGTTCTTC
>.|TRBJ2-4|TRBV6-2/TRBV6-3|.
CASSYSGGANIQYF
TGTGCCAGCAGTTACTCTGGGGGGGCGAACATTCAGTACTTC
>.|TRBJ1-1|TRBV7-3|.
CASSLEVNTEAFF
TGTGCCAGCAGCTTAGAGGTGAACACTGAAGCTTTCTTT
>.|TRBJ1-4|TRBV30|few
CAWRKGALEKLFF
TGTGCCTGGAGGAAAGGGGCGTTGGAAAAACTGTTTTTT
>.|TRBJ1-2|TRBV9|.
CASSEAIYPGIGGYTF
TGTGCCAGCAGCGAAGCGATTTACCCGGGGATCGGGGGCTACACCTTC
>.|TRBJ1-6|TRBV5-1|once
CASSSGGYNSPLHF
TGCGCCAGCAGCTCCGGGGGGTATAATTCACCCCTCCACTTT
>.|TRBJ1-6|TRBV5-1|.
CASRPSRDFNSPLHF
TGCGCCAGCAGGCCGAGCAGGGATTTTAATTCACCCCTCCACTTT
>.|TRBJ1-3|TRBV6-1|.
CASSEALLGGTGNTIYF
TGTGCCAGCAGTGAAGCGCTTCTAGGGGGAACTGGAAACACCATATATTTT
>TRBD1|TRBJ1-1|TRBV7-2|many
CASSLAAGQGEAFF
TGTGCCAGCAGCTTAGCCGCGGGACAGGGTGAAGCTTTCTTT
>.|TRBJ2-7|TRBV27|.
CASRFGQQFYEQYF
TGTGCCAGCAGATTCGGACAGCAGTTTTACGAGCAGTACTTC
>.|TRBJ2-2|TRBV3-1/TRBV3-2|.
CASSQAGEARGELFF
TGTGCCAGCAGCCAAGCAGGGGAAGCGCGAGGGGAGCTGTTTTTT
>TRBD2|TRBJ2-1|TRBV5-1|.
CASSLVPSGASEQFF
TGCGCCAGCAGCTTGGTCCCTAGCGGGGCTTCTGAGCAGTTCTTC
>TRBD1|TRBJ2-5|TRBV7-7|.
CASSLGTGVQETQYF
TGTGCTAGCAGCCTCGGGACAGGGGTTCAAGAGACCCAGTACTTC
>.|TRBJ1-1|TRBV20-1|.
CSASSYIPSWAFF
TGCAGTGCTAGTTCCTATATCCCATCCTGGGCTTTCTTT
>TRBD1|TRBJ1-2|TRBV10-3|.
CAISGEGQGNYGYTF
TGTGCCATCAGTGGGGAGGGACAGGGGAACTATGGCTACACCTTC
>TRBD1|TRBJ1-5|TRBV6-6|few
CASIATGPRQPQHF
TGTGCCAGCATAGCGACAGGGCCCCGTCAGCCCCAGCATTTT
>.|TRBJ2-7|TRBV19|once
CASSITGSYEQYF
TGTGCCAGTAGTATTACAGGTTCCTACGAGCAGTACTTC
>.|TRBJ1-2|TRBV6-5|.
CASSYSGGQGSGYTF
TGTGCCAGCAGTTACTCGGGTGGGCAGGGTAGTGGCTACACCTTC
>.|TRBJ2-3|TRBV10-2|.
CASSAGLESTDTQYF
TGCGCCAGCAGCGCTGGACTGGAAAGCACAGATACGCAGTATTTT
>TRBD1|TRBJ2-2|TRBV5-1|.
CASSPTGVNTGELFF
TGCGCCAGCAGCCCGACAGGGGTTAACACCGGGGAGCTGTTTTTT
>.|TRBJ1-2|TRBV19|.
CASRPIYRETNYGYTF
TGTGCCAGTAGGCCCATATACAGGGAGACTAACTATGGCTACACCTTC
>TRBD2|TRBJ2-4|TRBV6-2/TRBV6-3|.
CASSYTSALLLGKNIQYF
TGTGCCAGCAGTTACACTAGCGCCTTACTCCTAGGCAAAAACATTCAGTACTTC
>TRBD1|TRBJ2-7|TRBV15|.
CATSGQGQGSYEQYF
TGTGCCACCAGCGGACAGGGACAGGGGTCCTACGAGCAGTACTTC
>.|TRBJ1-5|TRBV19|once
CASSNQVYSNQPQHF
TGTGCCAGTAGTAACCAGGTCTATAGCAATCAGCCCCAGCATTTT
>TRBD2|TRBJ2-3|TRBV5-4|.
CASSLTSGGYTDTQYF
TGTGCCAGCAGCTTGACTAGCGGGGGTTACACAGATACGCAGTATTTT
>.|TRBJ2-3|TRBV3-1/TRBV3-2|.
CASSPGQKAETSTDTQYF
TGTGCCAGCAGCCCTGGACAGAAAGCTGAGACTAGCACAGATACGCAGTATTTT
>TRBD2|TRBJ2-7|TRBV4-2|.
CASSQEPASGPYEQYF
TGTGCCAGCAGCCAAGAACCCGCTAGCGGTCCCTACGAGCAGTACTTC
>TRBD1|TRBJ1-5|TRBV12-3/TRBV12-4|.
CASRESGGQPQHF
TGTGCCAGCAGGGAATCAGGGGGCCAGCCCCAGCATTTT
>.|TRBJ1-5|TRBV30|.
CAWSVAGNQPQHF
TGTGCCTGGAGTGTGGCCGGGAATCAGCCCCAGCATTTT
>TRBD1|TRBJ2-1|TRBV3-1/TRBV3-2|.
CASSPGGVSYNEQFF
TGTGCCAGCAGCCCAGGGGGCGTATCCTACAATGAGCAGTTCTTC
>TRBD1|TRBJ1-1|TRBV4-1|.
CASSQAQGVTEAFF
TGCGCCAGCAGCCAAGCACAGGGGGTCACTGAAGCTTTCTTT
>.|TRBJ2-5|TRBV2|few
CASSSIGDWKETQYF
TGTGCCAGCAGCTCGATAGGGGATTGGAAAGAGACCCAGTACTTC
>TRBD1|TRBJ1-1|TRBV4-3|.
CASSQGTGGTNTEAFF
TGCGCCAGCAGCCAAGGAACAGGGGGGACGAACACTGAAGCTTTCTTT
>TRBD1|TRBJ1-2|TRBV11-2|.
CASSLERTGAPTF
TGTGCCAGCAGCTTAGAGAGGACAGGGGCCCCGACCTTC
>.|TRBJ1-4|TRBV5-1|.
CASSLGGPGYNEKLFF
TGCGCCAGCAGCTTGGGGGGGCCCGGCTATAATGAAAAACTGTTTTTT
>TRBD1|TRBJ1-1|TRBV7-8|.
CASRWTGETEAFF
TGTGCCAGCAGGTGGACAGGGGAGACTGAAGCTTTCTTT